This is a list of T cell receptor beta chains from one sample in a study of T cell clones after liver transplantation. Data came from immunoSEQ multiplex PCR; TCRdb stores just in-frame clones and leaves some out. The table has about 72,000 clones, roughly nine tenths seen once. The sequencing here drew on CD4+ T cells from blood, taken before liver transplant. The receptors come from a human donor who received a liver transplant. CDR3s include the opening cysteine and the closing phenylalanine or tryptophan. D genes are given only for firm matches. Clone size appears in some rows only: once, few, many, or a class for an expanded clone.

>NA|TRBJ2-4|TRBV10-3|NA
TGTGCCATCAGTCCCGAAGGGTTGGTTCAGTACTTC
CAISPEGLVQYF
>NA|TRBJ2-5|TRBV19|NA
TGTGCCAGTAGAGTAAGAGGGAGTGAAGAGACCCAGTACTTC
CASRVRGSEETQYF
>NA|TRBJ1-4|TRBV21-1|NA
TGTGCCAGCAGCAAAGATAACACCCAATTGACAACTAATGAAAAACTGTTTTTT
CASSKDNTQLTTNEKLFF
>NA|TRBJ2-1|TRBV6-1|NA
TGTGCCAGCAGTGAAGGGATCCACTCCTACAATGAGCAGTTCTTC
CASSEGIHSYNEQFF
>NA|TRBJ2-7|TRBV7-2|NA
TGTGCCAGCAGCTCACTAACCTCCTACGAGCAGTACTTC
CASSSLTSYEQYF
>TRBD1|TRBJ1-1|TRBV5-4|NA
TGTGCCAGCAGCTTGGACGACAGGGATGGCGCGAACACTGAAGCTTTCTTT
CASSLDDRDGANTEAFF
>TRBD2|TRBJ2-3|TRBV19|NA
TGTGCCAGTAGTCCGTCCGGACTAGCGGTATACGGGCTGTATTTT
CASSPSGLAVYGLYF
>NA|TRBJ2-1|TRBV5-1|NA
TGCGCCAGCAGCCGAGCAGTGCTGGGAGCGGCCAATGAGCAGTTCTTC
CASSRAVLGAANEQFF
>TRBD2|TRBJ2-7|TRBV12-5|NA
TGTGCTAGTGGTTTGACGGCGGGGGTACCCTACGAGCAGTACTTC
CASGLTAGVPYEQYF
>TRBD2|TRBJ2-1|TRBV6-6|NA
TGTGCCAGCAGTTACTCGGGAGGGCCCGGAAATGAGCAGTTCTTC
CASSYSGGPGNEQFF
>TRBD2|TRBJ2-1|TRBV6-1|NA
TGTGCCAGCAGAACTCCGGGACTAGCGGGCAATGAGCAGTTCTTC
CASRTPGLAGNEQFF
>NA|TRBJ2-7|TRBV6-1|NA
TGTGCCAGCAGTGTGAGTGGGAAGGGGGACTACGAGCAGTACTTC
CASSVSGKGDYEQYF
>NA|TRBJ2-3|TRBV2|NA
TGTGCCAGCAGTGTCGGGGGTATAGCGCAGTATTTT
CASSVGGIAQYF
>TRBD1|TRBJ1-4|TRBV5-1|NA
TGCGCCAGCAGGTTACAGGGGGCATTGAGCGAAAAACTGTTTTTT
CASRLQGALSEKLFF
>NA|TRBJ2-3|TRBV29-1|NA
TGCAGCGTTGAAGGGGGCCAACTCACAGATACGCAGTATTTT
CSVEGGQLTDTQYF
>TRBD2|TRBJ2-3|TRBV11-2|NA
TGTGCCAGCAGCTTAGTACCAGGGCGAGTAGCGGGAGTATATACGCAGTATTTT
CASSLVPGRVAGVYTQYF
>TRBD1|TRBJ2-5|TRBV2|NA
TGTGCCAGCAGTGGACAGGGTTTAGAGACCCAGTACTTC
CASSGQGLETQYF
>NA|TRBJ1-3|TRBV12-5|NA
TGTGCTAGTGGTTTGGTAACAGGGCCTGGAAACACCATATATTTT
CASGLVTGPGNTIYF
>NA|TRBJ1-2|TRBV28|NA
TGTGCCAGCAGTAATAGTTATGGCTACACCTTC
CASSNSYGYTF
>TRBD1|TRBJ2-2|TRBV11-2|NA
TGTGCCAGCAGCTCCGGGACAGGGTACACCGGGGAGCTGTTTTTT
CASSSGTGYTGELFF
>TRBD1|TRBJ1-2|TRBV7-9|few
TGTGCCAGCGCTCTGGGGACAGGGGATCGCGATGGCTACACCTTC
CASALGTGDRDGYTF
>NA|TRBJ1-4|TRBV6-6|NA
TGTGCCAGCAGTCGCCCGTCCCTAAGTGAAAAACTGTTTTTT
CASSRPSLSEKLFF
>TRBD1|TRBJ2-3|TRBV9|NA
TGTGCCAGCAGCGTAGGACAGGGAATCACAGATACGCAGTATTTT
CASSVGQGITDTQYF
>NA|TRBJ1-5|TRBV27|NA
TGTGCCAGCAGTAGACAGCTTGTGAGGCCCCAGCATTTT
CASSRQLVRPQHF
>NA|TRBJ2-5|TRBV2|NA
TGTGCCAGCAGTCCTGGACGTGGGGAGACCCAGTACTTC
CASSPGRGETQYF
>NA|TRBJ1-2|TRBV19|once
TGTGCCAGTAGTCGAACTCGGGGTGACTATGGCTACACCTTC
CASSRTRGDYGYTF
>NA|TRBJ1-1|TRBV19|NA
TGTGCCAGTAGTCTCGACCCGGGCGACACTGAAGCTTTCTTT
CASSLDPGDTEAFF
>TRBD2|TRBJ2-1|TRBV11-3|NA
TGTGCCAGCAGCTCCGGAAGGAATAGCGGGAGCGAGCAGTTCTTC
CASSSGRNSGSEQFF
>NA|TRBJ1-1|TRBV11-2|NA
TGTGCCAGCAGCCTTAGAATGGGTACTGAAGCTTTCTTT
CASSLRMGTEAFF
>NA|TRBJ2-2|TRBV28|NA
TGTGGCTCCGGGAGAACGAACACCGGGGAGCTGTTTTTT
CGSGRTNTGELFF
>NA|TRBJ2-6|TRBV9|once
TGTGCCAGCAGACCGGGACTCGGCTCTGGGGCCAACGTCCTGACTTTC
CASRPGLGSGANVLTF
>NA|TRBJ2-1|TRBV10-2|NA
TGCGCCAGCAGTGAGACCGGACAGTGGTACAATGAGCAGTTCTTC
CASSETGQWYNEQFF